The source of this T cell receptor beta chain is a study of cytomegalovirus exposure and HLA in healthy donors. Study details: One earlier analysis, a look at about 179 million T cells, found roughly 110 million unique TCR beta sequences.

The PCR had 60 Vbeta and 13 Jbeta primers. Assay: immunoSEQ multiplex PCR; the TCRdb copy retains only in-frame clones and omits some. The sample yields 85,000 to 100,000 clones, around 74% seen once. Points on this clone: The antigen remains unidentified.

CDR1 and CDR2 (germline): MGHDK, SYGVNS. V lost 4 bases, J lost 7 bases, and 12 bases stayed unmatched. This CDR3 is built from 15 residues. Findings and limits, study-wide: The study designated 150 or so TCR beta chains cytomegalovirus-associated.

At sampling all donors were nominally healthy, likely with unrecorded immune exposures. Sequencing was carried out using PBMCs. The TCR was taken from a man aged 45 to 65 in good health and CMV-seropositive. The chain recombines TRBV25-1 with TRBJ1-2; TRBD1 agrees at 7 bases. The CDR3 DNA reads TGTGCCAGCAGTGCTCCGACAGGGAACCCTAGTGGCTACACCTTC. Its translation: CASSAPTGNPSGYTF.